This TCR beta chain was captured in a study of T cell responses to AZD1222 COVID-19 vaccine. Comments on this clone: Its specificity is not known.

Profiled with immunoSEQ multiplex PCR; TCRdb holds only in-frame clones, not every one. The sample has roughly 120,000 clones, 80% to 90% seen once. The study's findings and limits: Two AZD1222 doses significantly raised spike-specific TCR breadth and depth over controls. Donors were chiefly white British, with a greater number of females, and clonal diversity was perhaps underestimated. Targets within unmutated variant regions were reportedly found for nearly half of spike-specific TCRs.

This CDR3 spans 16 amino acids. Germline-derived CDR1 and CDR2 are SGHAT and FQDESV (reference sequence). After removal of 5 bases from V and 7 bases from J, the junction contained 12 bases not matched to a gene. This sequence originates from an adult in good health. Here the sequenced sample was peripheral blood, taken on day 0 of MenACWY control vaccination. This chain joins TRBV11-1 and TRBJ2-1, with TRBD2 matching over 9 bases. CDR3 loop: CASSRDGGGAANEQFF. The CDR3 DNA reads as TGTGCCAGCAGCCGCGACGGCGGGGGGGCAGCAAATGAGCAGTTCTTC.